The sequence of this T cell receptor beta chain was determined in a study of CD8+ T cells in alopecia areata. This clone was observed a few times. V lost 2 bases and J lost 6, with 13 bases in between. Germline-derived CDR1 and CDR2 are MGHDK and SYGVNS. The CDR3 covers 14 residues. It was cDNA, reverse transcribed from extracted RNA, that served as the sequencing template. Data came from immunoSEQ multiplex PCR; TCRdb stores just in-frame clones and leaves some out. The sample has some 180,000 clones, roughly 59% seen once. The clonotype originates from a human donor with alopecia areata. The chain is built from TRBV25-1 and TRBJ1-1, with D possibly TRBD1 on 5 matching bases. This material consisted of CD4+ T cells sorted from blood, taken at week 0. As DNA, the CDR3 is TGTGCCAGCAGTGAACCCGGGGCTGCCGCTGAAGCTTTCTTT. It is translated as CASSEPGAAAEAFF.